This T cell receptor (beta chain) appears in the sequencing data of a study of T cell changes during pregnancy in multiple sclerosis. Losses at the gene ends were 0 bases for V and 5 bases for J; bases not matched to a gene: 5. The CDR3 consists of 16 residues. The germline V gene has CDR1 LGHNA and CDR2 YNFKEQ. Here immunoSEQ multiplex PCR was the method, and the copy in TCRdb shows in-frame clones only, minus some. This table has roughly 70,000 clones, approximately 90% appearing once. The sequencing used peripheral blood, collected in the third trimester of pregnancy. The clonotype originates from a female donor with multiple sclerosis, enrolled in a pregnancy study. The chain combines TRBV4-2 with TRBJ2-2; 8 positions agree with TRBD2. In nucleotides, the CDR3 is TGTGCCAGCAGCCAAGATCGGGGGGGGCGGACCGGGGAGCTGTTTTTT. It yields the protein CASSQDRGGRTGELFF.